A selection of T cell receptor beta chains follows, all from one sample in a study of cytomegalovirus exposure and HLA in healthy donors. Assay: immunoSEQ multiplex PCR; the TCRdb copy retains only in-frame clones and omits some. The data show 250,000 to 350,000 clones, 86% seen once. The sample comprised PBMCs. The source of these receptors is a man between 35 and 55 years old in good health and CMV-seropositive. Both conserved end residues are part of each CDR3. The D gene is left open where the match is weak. Expanded clones are given a class, and other clones once, few, many or no size at all.

j_gene: TRBJ2-6; abundance: -; v_gene: TRBV7-9; d_gene: -; CDR3aa: CASSPLQSGANVLTF; CDR3nt: TGTGCCAGCAGCCCACTCCAATCTGGGGCCAACGTCCTGACTTTC
j_gene: TRBJ1-5; abundance: -; v_gene: TRBV18; d_gene: -; CDR3aa: CASSRSGDNQPQHF; CDR3nt: TGTGCCAGCTCACGGAGCGGAGACAATCAGCCCCAGCATTTT
j_gene: TRBJ2-3; abundance: few; v_gene: TRBV9; d_gene: -; CDR3aa: CASSPQGFGTDTQYF; CDR3nt: TGTGCCAGCAGCCCCCAGGGGTTTGGCACAGATACGCAGTATTTT
j_gene: TRBJ2-3; abundance: once; v_gene: TRBV13; d_gene: -; CDR3aa: CASSTPPGGRTDTQYF; CDR3nt: TGTGCCAGCAGCACCCCCCCAGGGGGGCGCACAGATACGCAGTATTTT
j_gene: TRBJ1-2; abundance: -; v_gene: TRBV5-1; d_gene: TRBD1; CDR3aa: CASSLVGQGAVDGYTF; CDR3nt: TGCGCCAGCAGCTTGGTAGGGCAGGGGGCTGTCGATGGCTACACCTTC
j_gene: TRBJ1-1; abundance: once; v_gene: TRBV27; d_gene: TRBD1; CDR3aa: CASSSTGGRTEAFF; CDR3nt: TGTGCCAGCAGTTCCACAGGGGGAAGAACTGAAGCTTTCTTT
j_gene: TRBJ2-1; abundance: -; v_gene: TRBV7-6; d_gene: TRBD1; CDR3aa: CASSLRDRSYNEQFF; CDR3nt: TGTGCCAGCAGCCTCCGGGACAGATCCTACAATGAGCAGTTCTTC
j_gene: TRBJ2-7; abundance: -; v_gene: TRBV28; d_gene: -; CDR3aa: CASSDARSYEQYF; CDR3nt: TGTGCCAGCAGTGATGCTAGATCCTACGAGCAGTACTTC
j_gene: TRBJ2-2; abundance: -; v_gene: TRBV27; d_gene: TRBD2; CDR3aa: CASSTSGLAGANTGELFF; CDR3nt: TGTGCCAGCAGTACAAGCGGACTAGCGGGAGCTAACACCGGGGAGCTGTTTTTT
j_gene: TRBJ2-7; abundance: -; v_gene: TRBV11-3; d_gene: -; CDR3aa: CASSPFRADEQYF; CDR3nt: TGTGCCAGCAGCCCCTTCCGAGCGGACGAGCAGTACTTC
j_gene: TRBJ2-2; abundance: -; v_gene: TRBV5-6; d_gene: -; CDR3aa: CASRRGHFTGELFF; CDR3nt: TGTGCCAGCAGAAGGGGACACTTCACCGGGGAGCTGTTTTTT
j_gene: TRBJ2-1; abundance: -; v_gene: TRBV28; d_gene: -; CDR3aa: CASEISTSPNEQFF; CDR3nt: TGTGCCAGCGAAATCTCTACCTCCCCCAATGAGCAGTTCTTC
j_gene: TRBJ2-1; abundance: -; v_gene: TRBV2; d_gene: TRBD2; CDR3aa: CASSRLGGGGNEQFF; CDR3nt: TGTGCCAGCAGTAGACTAGGTGGGGGGGGAAATGAGCAGTTCTTC
j_gene: TRBJ1-3; abundance: once; v_gene: TRBV6-6; d_gene: TRBD1; CDR3aa: CASIRQGKNTIYF; CDR3nt: TGTGCCAGCATCCGACAGGGGAAGAACACCATATATTTT
j_gene: TRBJ2-3; abundance: -; v_gene: TRBV25-1; d_gene: -; CDR3aa: CASSEPGLRTLTDTQYF; CDR3nt: TGTGCCAGCAGCGAGCCCGGATTGAGGACTCTCACAGATACGCAGTATTTT
j_gene: TRBJ2-4; abundance: once; v_gene: TRBV7-9; d_gene: -; CDR3aa: CASSLGLDLAKNIQYF; CDR3nt: TGTGCCAGCAGCCTCGGACTGGACTTAGCCAAAAACATTCAGTACTTC
j_gene: TRBJ1-5; abundance: few; v_gene: TRBV19; d_gene: -; CDR3aa: CASWSPPWDQPQHF; CDR3nt: TGTGCCAGTTGGAGCCCTCCTTGGGATCAGCCCCAGCATTTT
j_gene: TRBJ2-6; abundance: -; v_gene: TRBV7-9; d_gene: -; CDR3aa: CASRTPSGANVLTF; CDR3nt: TGTGCCAGCCGGACTCCCTCTGGGGCCAACGTCCTGACTTTC
j_gene: TRBJ2-1; abundance: -; v_gene: TRBV27; d_gene: TRBD2; CDR3aa: CASSSEAGVSYNEQFF; CDR3nt: TGTGCCAGCAGTTCAGAAGCGGGAGTGTCCTACAATGAGCAGTTCTTC
j_gene: TRBJ2-7; abundance: -; v_gene: TRBV7-9; d_gene: -; CDR3aa: CASSRLGGYEQYF; CDR3nt: TGTGCCAGCAGCCGCTTGGGGGGATACGAGCAGTACTTC
j_gene: TRBJ2-7; abundance: -; v_gene: TRBV7-6; d_gene: TRBD1; CDR3aa: CASSPGQGADEQYF; CDR3nt: TGTGCCAGCAGCCCGGGACAGGGGGCGGACGAGCAGTACTTC
j_gene: TRBJ2-5; abundance: -; v_gene: TRBV7-8; d_gene: TRBD2; CDR3aa: CASSFLGLAGLETQYF; CDR3nt: TGTGCCAGCAGCTTCCTAGGACTAGCGGGGTTAGAGACCCAGTACTTC
j_gene: TRBJ2-1; abundance: once; v_gene: TRBV7-3; d_gene: -; CDR3aa: CASSLNRRNEQFF; CDR3nt: TGTGCCAGCAGCTTAAACAGGCGAAATGAGCAGTTCTTC
j_gene: TRBJ2-2; abundance: -; v_gene: TRBV28; d_gene: -; CDR3aa: CASSPGRMVWRMKNTGELFF; CDR3nt: TGTGCCAGCAGCCCTGGCCGGATGGTCTGGCGGATGAAGAACACCGGGGAGCTGTTTTTT
j_gene: TRBJ2-2; abundance: -; v_gene: TRBV7-9; d_gene: -; CDR3aa: CASSYRAAGELFF; CDR3nt: TGTGCCAGCAGCTACAGGGCGGCCGGGGAGCTGTTTTTT
j_gene: TRBJ2-1; abundance: -; v_gene: TRBV7-2; d_gene: -; CDR3aa: CASSRRAVSSYNEQFF; CDR3nt: TGTGCCAGCAGCCGGAGGGCCGTGAGCTCCTACAATGAGCAGTTCTTC
j_gene: TRBJ1-1; abundance: -; v_gene: TRBV28; d_gene: -; CDR3aa: CASSFSGLNTEAFF; CDR3nt: TGTGCCAGCAGTTTTTCAGGGCTGAACACTGAAGCTTTCTTT
j_gene: TRBJ2-2; abundance: -; v_gene: TRBV25-1; d_gene: TRBD1; CDR3aa: CASSSRQGVAGELFF; CDR3nt: TGTGCCAGCAGTAGCAGGCAGGGGGTGGCCGGGGAGCTGTTTTTT
j_gene: TRBJ2-3; abundance: -; v_gene: TRBV28; d_gene: -; CDR3aa: CASSLRAGMADTQYF; CDR3nt: TGTGCCAGCAGCCTCCGCGCGGGGATGGCAGATACGCAGTATTTT
j_gene: TRBJ2-3; abundance: -; v_gene: TRBV7-8; d_gene: TRBD2; CDR3aa: CATGLAGLSTDTQYF; CDR3nt: TGTGCCACCGGACTAGCGGGACTCAGCACAGATACGCAGTATTTT
j_gene: TRBJ2-5; abundance: -; v_gene: TRBV9; d_gene: TRBD2; CDR3aa: CASSVATSGRGYQETQYF; CDR3nt: TGTGCCAGCAGCGTAGCGACTAGCGGGAGGGGATACCAAGAGACCCAGTACTTC
j_gene: TRBJ2-7; abundance: -; v_gene: TRBV27; d_gene: TRBD2; CDR3aa: CASTSLGRGPRYEQYF; CDR3nt: TGTGCCAGCACCAGTTTGGGGAGGGGACCACGGTACGAGCAGTACTTC
j_gene: TRBJ2-7; abundance: -; v_gene: TRBV6-6; d_gene: -; CDR3aa: CASYSGHRAYEQYF; CDR3nt: TGTGCCAGCTACTCAGGGCACCGGGCCTACGAGCAGTACTTC
j_gene: TRBJ2-7; abundance: -; v_gene: TRBV28; d_gene: -; CDR3aa: CASTPTDSYEQYF; CDR3nt: TGTGCCAGCACTCCCACGGACAGCTACGAGCAGTACTTC
j_gene: TRBJ1-5; abundance: -; v_gene: TRBV7-9; d_gene: TRBD1; CDR3aa: CASSLGDRGFNQPQHF; CDR3nt: TGTGCCAGCAGCTTAGGGGACAGGGGTTTTAATCAGCCCCAGCATTTT
j_gene: TRBJ2-1; abundance: -; v_gene: TRBV5-4; d_gene: TRBD2; CDR3aa: CASNSGTSGQRGNEQFF; CDR3nt: TGTGCCAGCAACTCGGGGACTAGCGGGCAGAGGGGTAATGAGCAGTTCTTC
j_gene: TRBJ2-3; abundance: -; v_gene: TRBV4-2; d_gene: -; CDR3aa: CASSQDRGVDTQYF; CDR3nt: TGTGCCAGCAGCCAAGATCGCGGGGTAGATACGCAGTATTTT
j_gene: TRBJ2-2; abundance: -; v_gene: TRBV10-1; d_gene: -; CDR3aa: CASSEISTGELFF; CDR3nt: TGCGCCAGCAGTGAGATTAGCACCGGGGAGCTGTTTTTT
j_gene: TRBJ2-1; abundance: -; v_gene: TRBV2; d_gene: -; CDR3aa: CASLGLAGYNEQFF; CDR3nt: TGTGCCAGCCTGGGTCTGGCGGGCTACAATGAGCAGTTCTTC
j_gene: TRBJ2-1; abundance: -; v_gene: TRBV19; d_gene: -; CDR3aa: CASSTHGGQRPYNEQFF; CDR3nt: TGTGCCAGTAGTACCCACGGGGGGCAGCGGCCCTACAATGAGCAGTTCTTC
j_gene: TRBJ2-7; abundance: -; v_gene: TRBV4-1; d_gene: TRBD1; CDR3aa: CASSQGQGSYEQYF; CDR3nt: TGCGCCAGCAGCCAGGGACAGGGGTCCTACGAGCAGTACTTC
j_gene: TRBJ2-1; abundance: -; v_gene: TRBV25-1; d_gene: TRBD1; CDR3aa: CASRNPGQGGYNEQFF; CDR3nt: TGTGCCAGCAGGAATCCGGGACAGGGAGGGTACAATGAGCAGTTCTTC
j_gene: TRBJ2-3; abundance: -; v_gene: TRBV15; d_gene: TRBD2; CDR3aa: CATSRSLGLAGIDTQYF; CDR3nt: TGTGCCACCAGCAGATCCTTGGGGCTAGCGGGAATCGATACGCAGTATTTT
j_gene: TRBJ1-4; abundance: -; v_gene: TRBV15; d_gene: -; CDR3aa: CATSRWQGMGNEKLFF; CDR3nt: TGTGCCACCAGCAGGTGGCAGGGAATGGGTAATGAAAAACTGTTTTTT
j_gene: TRBJ1-2; abundance: -; v_gene: TRBV5-4; d_gene: TRBD1; CDR3aa: CASSLDRDYGYTF; CDR3nt: TGTGCCAGCAGTCTCGACAGGGACTATGGCTACACCTTC
j_gene: TRBJ1-1; abundance: -; v_gene: TRBV18; d_gene: -; CDR3aa: CASSPPGPRNTEAFF; CDR3nt: TGTGCCAGCTCCCCCCCGGGTCCTAGGAACACTGAAGCTTTCTTT
j_gene: TRBJ2-1; abundance: once; v_gene: TRBV5-5; d_gene: TRBD1; CDR3aa: CASSPGTGSYNEQFF; CDR3nt: TGTGCCAGCAGCCCTGGGACAGGGTCCTACAATGAGCAGTTCTTC
j_gene: TRBJ2-1; abundance: -; v_gene: TRBV7-3; d_gene: TRBD2; CDR3aa: CASSILAGDEQFF; CDR3nt: TGTGCCAGCAGCATATTAGCGGGAGACGAGCAGTTCTTC
j_gene: TRBJ2-3; abundance: -; v_gene: TRBV7-9; d_gene: -; CDR3aa: CASSLTLAQPGSSTDTQYF; CDR3nt: TGTGCCAGCAGCTTAACGCTAGCGCAGCCAGGGAGTAGCACAGATACGCAGTATTTT
j_gene: TRBJ2-5; abundance: -; v_gene: TRBV6-5; d_gene: TRBD1; CDR3aa: CASSRQGRETQYF; CDR3nt: TGTGCCAGCAGCCGACAGGGGCGGGAGACCCAGTACTTC
j_gene: TRBJ2-5; abundance: -; v_gene: TRBV27; d_gene: -; CDR3aa: CASRRGLAPGETQYF; CDR3nt: TGTGCCAGCAGGCGTGGGCTCGCTCCGGGGGAGACCCAGTACTTC
j_gene: TRBJ1-1; abundance: -; v_gene: TRBV4-1; d_gene: TRBD1; CDR3aa: CASSHLLTGGNTEAFF; CDR3nt: TGCGCCAGCAGCCACCTACTGACAGGGGGGAACACTGAAGCTTTCTTT
j_gene: TRBJ1-6; abundance: -; v_gene: TRBV27; d_gene: TRBD1; CDR3aa: CASSYYTGVGSPLHF; CDR3nt: TGTGCCAGCAGTTACTACACAGGGGTCGGTTCACCCCTCCACTTT
j_gene: TRBJ1-2; abundance: -; v_gene: TRBV29-1; d_gene: -; CDR3aa: CSVEGLFQNYGYTF; CDR3nt: TGCAGCGTTGAAGGACTTTTTCAGAACTATGGCTACACCTTC
j_gene: TRBJ1-2; abundance: -; v_gene: TRBV2; d_gene: -; CDR3aa: CASRYRDRVPNGYTF; CDR3nt: TGTGCCAGCAGGTATCGCGACCGGGTCCCTAATGGCTACACCTTC
j_gene: TRBJ2-7; abundance: -; v_gene: TRBV27; d_gene: TRBD1; CDR3aa: CASSLSLTGGVEQYF; CDR3nt: TGTGCCAGCAGTTTATCCCTGACAGGGGGCGTCGAGCAGTACTTC
j_gene: TRBJ1-5; abundance: -; v_gene: TRBV28; d_gene: -; CDR3aa: CASSFLHGGNQPQHF; CDR3nt: TGTGCCAGCAGTTTTCTTCACGGGGGCAATCAGCCCCAGCATTTT
j_gene: TRBJ1-2; abundance: once; v_gene: TRBV28; d_gene: -; CDR3aa: CASSPNRVEGYTF; CDR3nt: TGTGCCAGCAGTCCCAACAGGGTGGAAGGCTACACCTTC
j_gene: TRBJ2-2; abundance: -; v_gene: TRBV19; d_gene: TRBD1; CDR3aa: CASNHNRGRRITGELFF; CDR3nt: TGTGCCAGTAATCATAACAGGGGGCGACGGATCACCGGGGAGCTGTTTTTT